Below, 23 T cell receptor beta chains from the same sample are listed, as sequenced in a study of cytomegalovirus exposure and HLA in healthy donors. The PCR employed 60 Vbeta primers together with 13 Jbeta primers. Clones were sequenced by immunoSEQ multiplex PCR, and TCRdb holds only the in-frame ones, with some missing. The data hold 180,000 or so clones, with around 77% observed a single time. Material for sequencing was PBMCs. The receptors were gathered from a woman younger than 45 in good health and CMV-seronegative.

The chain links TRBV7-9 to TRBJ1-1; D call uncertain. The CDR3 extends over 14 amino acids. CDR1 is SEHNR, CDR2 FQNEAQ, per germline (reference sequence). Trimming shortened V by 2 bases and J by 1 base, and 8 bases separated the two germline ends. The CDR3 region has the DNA TGTGCCAGCAGCTTACTAGTTGCGAACACTGAAGCTTTCTTT. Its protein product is CASSLLVANTEAFF. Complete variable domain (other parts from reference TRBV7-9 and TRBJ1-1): DTGVSQNPRHKITKRGQNVTFRCDPISEHNRLYWYRQTLGQGPEFLTYFQNEAQLEKSRLLSDRFSAERPKGSFSTLEIQRTEQGDSAMYLCASSLLVANTEAFFGQGTRLTVV.

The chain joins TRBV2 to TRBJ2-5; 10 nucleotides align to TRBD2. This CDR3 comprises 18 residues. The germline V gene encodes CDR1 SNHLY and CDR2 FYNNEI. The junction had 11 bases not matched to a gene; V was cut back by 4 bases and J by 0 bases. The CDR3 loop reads CASSGPSGGAWYQETQYF. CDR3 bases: TGTGCCAGCAGTGGGCCCAGCGGGGGGGCCTGGTACCAAGAGACCCAGTACTTC.

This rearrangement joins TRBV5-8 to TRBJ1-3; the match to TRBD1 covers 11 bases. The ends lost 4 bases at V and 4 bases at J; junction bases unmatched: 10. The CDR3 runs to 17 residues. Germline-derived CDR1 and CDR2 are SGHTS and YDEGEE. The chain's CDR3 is CASSPSGTGGTGNTIYF. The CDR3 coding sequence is TGTGCCAGCAGCCCCTCCGGGACAGGGGGGACCGGAAACACCATATATTTT. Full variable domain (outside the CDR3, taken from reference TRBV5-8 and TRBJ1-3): EAGVTQSPTHLIKTRGQQATLRCSPISGHTSVYWYQQALGLGLQFLLWYDEGEERNRGNFPPRFSGRQFPNYSSELNVNALELEDSALYLCASSPSGTGGTGNTIYFGEGSWLTVV.

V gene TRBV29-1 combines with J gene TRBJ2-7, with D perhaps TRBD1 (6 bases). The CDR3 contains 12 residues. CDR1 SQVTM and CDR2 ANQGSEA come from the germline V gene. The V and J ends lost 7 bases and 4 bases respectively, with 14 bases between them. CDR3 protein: CSDTGHFYEQYV. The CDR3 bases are TGCAGCGATACGGGACACTTTTACGAGCAGTACGTC.

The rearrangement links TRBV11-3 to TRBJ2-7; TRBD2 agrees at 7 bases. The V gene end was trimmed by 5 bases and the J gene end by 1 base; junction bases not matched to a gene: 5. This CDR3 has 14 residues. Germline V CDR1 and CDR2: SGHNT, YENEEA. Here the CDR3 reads CASSLAAGSYEQYF. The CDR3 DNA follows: TGTGCCAGCAGCCTAGCGGCAGGGTCCTACGAGCAGTACTTC.

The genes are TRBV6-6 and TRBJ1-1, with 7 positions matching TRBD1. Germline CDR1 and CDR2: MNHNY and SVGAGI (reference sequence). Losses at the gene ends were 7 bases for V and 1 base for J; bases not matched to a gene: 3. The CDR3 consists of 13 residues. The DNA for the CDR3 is TGTGCCAGCACTGGGACAGCGAACACTGAAGCTTTCTTT. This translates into CASTGTANTEAFF.

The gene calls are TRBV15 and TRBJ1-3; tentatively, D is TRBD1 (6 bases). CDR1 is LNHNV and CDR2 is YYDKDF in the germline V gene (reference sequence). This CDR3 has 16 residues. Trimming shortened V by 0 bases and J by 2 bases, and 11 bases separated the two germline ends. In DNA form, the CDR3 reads TGTGCCACCAGCAGAGATCGAGCAGGGGCTGGAAACACCATATATTTT. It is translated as CATSRDRAGAGNTIYF.

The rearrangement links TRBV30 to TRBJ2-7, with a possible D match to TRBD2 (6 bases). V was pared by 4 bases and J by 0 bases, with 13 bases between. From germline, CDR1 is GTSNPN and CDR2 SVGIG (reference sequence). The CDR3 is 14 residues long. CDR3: CAWTGLVSSYEQYF. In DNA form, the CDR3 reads TGTGCCTGGACGGGACTCGTCAGCTCCTACGAGCAGTACTTC.

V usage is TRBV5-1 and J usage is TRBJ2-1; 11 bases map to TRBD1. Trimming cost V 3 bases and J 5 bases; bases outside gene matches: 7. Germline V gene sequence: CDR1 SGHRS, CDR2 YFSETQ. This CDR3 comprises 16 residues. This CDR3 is CASSWGDRGFDNEQFF. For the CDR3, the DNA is TGCGCCAGCAGCTGGGGGGACAGGGGGTTTGACAATGAGCAGTTCTTC.

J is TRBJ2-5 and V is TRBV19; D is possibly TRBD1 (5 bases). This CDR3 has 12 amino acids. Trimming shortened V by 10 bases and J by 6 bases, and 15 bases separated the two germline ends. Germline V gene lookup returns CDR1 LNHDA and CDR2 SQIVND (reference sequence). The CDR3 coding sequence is TGTGCCATTATGGGCAGGGCAAAGACCCAGTACTTC. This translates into CAIMGRAKTQYF.

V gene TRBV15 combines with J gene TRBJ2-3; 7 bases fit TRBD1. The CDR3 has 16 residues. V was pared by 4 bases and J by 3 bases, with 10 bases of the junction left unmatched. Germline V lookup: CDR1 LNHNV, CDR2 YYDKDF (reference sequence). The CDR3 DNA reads TGTGCCACCAGCATTCACCGGGACAGACATACAGATACGCAGTATTTT. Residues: CATSIHRDRHTDTQYF. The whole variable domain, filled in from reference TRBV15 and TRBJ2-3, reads DAMVIQNPRYQVTQFGKPVTLSCSQTLNHNVMYWYQQKSSQAPKLLFHYYDKDFNNEADTPDNFQSRRPNTSFCFLDIRSPGLGDTAMYLCATSIHRDRHTDTQYFGPGTRLTVL.

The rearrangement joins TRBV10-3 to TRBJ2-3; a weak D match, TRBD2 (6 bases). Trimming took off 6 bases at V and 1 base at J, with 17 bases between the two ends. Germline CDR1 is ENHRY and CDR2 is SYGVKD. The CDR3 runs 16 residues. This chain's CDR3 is CAIRVGTGLRTDTQYF. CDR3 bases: TGTGCCATCAGAGTAGGGACGGGACTCCGCACAGATACGCAGTATTTT.

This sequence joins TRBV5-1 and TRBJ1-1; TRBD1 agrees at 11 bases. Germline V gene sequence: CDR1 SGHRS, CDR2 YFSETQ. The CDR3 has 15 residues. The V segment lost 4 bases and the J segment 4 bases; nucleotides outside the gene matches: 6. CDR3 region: CASSTGQGAGTEAFF. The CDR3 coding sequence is TGCGCCAGCAGCACTGGACAGGGGGCGGGCACTGAAGCTTTCTTT.

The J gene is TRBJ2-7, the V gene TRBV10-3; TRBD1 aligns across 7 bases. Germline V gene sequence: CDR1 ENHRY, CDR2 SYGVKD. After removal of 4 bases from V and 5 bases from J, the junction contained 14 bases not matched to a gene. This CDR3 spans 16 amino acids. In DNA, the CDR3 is TGTGCCATCAGTGCGGTATCGACAGGGCGTCGGAACGAGCAGTACTTC. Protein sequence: CAISAVSTGRRNEQYF.

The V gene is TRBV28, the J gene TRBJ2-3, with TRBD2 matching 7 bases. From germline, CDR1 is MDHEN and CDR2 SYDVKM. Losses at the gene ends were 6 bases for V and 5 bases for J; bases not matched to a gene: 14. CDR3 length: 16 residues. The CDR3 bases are TGTGCCAGCAGCCTTACTGCGGGGGTTCGTAGAGATACGCAGTATTTT. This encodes CASSLTAGVRRDTQYF.

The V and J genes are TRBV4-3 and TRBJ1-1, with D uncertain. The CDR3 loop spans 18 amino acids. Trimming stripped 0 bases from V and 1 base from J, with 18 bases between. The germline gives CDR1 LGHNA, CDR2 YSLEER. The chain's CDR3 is CASSQDSDQERWNTEAFF. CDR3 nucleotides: TGCGCCAGCAGCCAAGACTCAGACCAGGAAAGGTGGAACACTGAAGCTTTCTTT.

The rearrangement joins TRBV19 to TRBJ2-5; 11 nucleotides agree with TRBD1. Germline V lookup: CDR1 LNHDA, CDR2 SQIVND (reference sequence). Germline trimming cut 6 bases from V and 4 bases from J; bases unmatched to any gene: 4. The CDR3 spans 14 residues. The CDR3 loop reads CASRGTGGRETQYF. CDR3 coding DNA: TGTGCCAGTAGAGGGACAGGGGGGCGAGAGACCCAGTACTTC.

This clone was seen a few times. The DNA of the CDR3 is TGCGCCAGCAGCCCTAGCCCCGTTATGAGCGGGGGATACAATGAGCAGTTCTTC. Translated, it gives CASSPSPVMSGGYNEQFF. This chain uses TRBV5-1 with TRBJ2-1, with 8 bases aligning to TRBD2. V shed 4 bases, J shed 4 bases, and the junction held 16 bases outside the gene matches. CDR3 length: 18 amino acids. Germline CDR1 reads SGHRS; CDR2 reads YFSETQ.

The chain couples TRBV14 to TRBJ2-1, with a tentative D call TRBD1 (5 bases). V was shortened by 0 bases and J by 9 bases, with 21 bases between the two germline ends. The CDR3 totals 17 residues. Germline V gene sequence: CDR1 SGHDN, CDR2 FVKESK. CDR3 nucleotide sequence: TGTGCCAGCAGCCAAGATTTTGGGGCCCTCGGAGTATCTGAGCAGTTCTTC. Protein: CASSQDFGALGVSEQFF.

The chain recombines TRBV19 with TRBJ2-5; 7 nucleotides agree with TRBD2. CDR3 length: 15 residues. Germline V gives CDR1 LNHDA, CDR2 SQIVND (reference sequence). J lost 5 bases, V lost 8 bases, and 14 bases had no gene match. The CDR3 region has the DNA TGTGCCAGTGGGAGGACTGGCGGAGCGGGGGAGACCCAGTACTTC. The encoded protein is CASGRTGGAGETQYF.

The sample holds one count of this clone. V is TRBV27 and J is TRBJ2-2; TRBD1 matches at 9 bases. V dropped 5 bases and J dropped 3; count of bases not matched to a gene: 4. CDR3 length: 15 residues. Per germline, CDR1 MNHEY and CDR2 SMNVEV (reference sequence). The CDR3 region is CASSPGTGYTGELFF. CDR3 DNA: TGTGCCAGCAGTCCCGGGACAGGGTACACCGGGGAGCTGTTTTTT.

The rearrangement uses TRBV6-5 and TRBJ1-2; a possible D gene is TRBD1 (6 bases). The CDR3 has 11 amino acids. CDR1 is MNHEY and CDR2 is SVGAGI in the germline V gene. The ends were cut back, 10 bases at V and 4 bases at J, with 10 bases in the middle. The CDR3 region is CATGDGYGYTF. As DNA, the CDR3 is TGTGCCACAGGGGACGGCTATGGCTACACCTTC.

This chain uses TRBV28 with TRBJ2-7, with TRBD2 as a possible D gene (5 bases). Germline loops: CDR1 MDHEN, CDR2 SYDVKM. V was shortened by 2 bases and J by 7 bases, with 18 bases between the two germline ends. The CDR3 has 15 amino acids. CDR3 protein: CASSLTWYPGGEQYF. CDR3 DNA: TGTGCCAGCAGTTTAACTTGGTATCCTGGCGGGGAGCAGTACTTC. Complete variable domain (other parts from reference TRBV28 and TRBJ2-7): DVKVTQSSRYLVKRTGEKVFLECVQDMDHENMFWYRQDPGLGLRLIYFSYDVKMKEKGDIPEGYSVSREKKERFSLILESASTNQTSMYLCASSLTWYPGGEQYFGPGTRLTVT.